Below are 10 T cell receptor beta chains sequenced from a single sample in a study of cytomegalovirus exposure and HLA in healthy donors. The PCR made use of 60 Vbeta and 13 Jbeta primers. Sequencing was performed with immunoSEQ multiplex PCR; in TCRdb, only in-frame clones are kept and a portion is missing. Of 200,000 or so clones in the sample, 75% to 80% were seen once. Specimen: PBMCs. The receptor source for this set is a woman in her twenties or thirties in good health and CMV-seropositive.

The chain couples TRBV7-9 to TRBJ2-1; 8 nucleotides align to TRBD2. Per germline, CDR1 SEHNR and CDR2 FQNEAQ (reference sequence). Trimming at V came to 5 bases and at J to 9 bases, leaving 6 bases not matched to a gene. The CDR3 runs 13 residues. The CDR3 loop is CASSETSGSEQFF. In DNA, the CDR3 is TGTGCCAGCAGCGAAACTAGCGGAAGTGAGCAGTTCTTC.

The V gene is TRBV25-1, the J gene TRBJ2-7; D possibly corresponds to TRBD2 (7 bases). Trimming cost V 4 bases and J 3 bases, with 10 bases left between them. The V gene's germline CDR1 is MGHDK and CDR2 SYGVNS. This CDR3 has 13 residues. DNA for the CDR3: TGTGCCAGCAGTGTGGGAGGGGGCTACGAGCAGTACTTC. Its translation: CASSVGGGYEQYF.

This clone came up a few times. This chain connects TRBV7-9 to TRBJ1-4; no reliable D call. This CDR3 has 13 residues. Trimming removed 1 base at V and 14 bases at J, with 14 bases between. CDR1 SEHNR and CDR2 FQNEAQ come from the germline V gene (reference sequence). The DNA for the CDR3 is TGTGCCAGCAGCTTAGTCGGAGGGTCCGAGCTGTTTTTT. It is translated as CASSLVGGSELFF.

This clone was recorded once. This sequence joins TRBV4-2 and TRBJ2-7; tentatively, D is TRBD1 (5 bases). CDR3 size: 16 residues. With 6 bases removed from V and 3 bases from J, the gap between germline ends came to 21 bases. The germline V gene encodes CDR1 LGHNA and CDR2 YNFKEQ. The CDR3, as DNA: TGTGCCAGCAGTGCCCCGTGGGGCAAGCACCGCTACGAGCAGTACTTC. This codes for CASSAPWGKHRYEQYF.

The chain joins TRBV2 to TRBJ1-2, with D possibly matching TRBD1 (6 bases). V shed 6 bases and J shed 4 bases, with 15 bases lying between them. The germline gives CDR1 SNHLY, CDR2 FYNNEI. CDR3 size: 14 residues. The DNA for the CDR3 is TGTGCCAGCAGAAGCACAGGGTTCGGCTATGGCTACACCTTC. Its translation is CASRSTGFGYGYTF.

The J gene is TRBJ2-7, the V gene TRBV7-9; D is perhaps TRBD1 (6 bases). The CDR3 totals 16 residues. Per germline, CDR1 SEHNR and CDR2 FQNEAQ (reference sequence). V dropped 4 bases and J dropped 2 bases, with 18 bases sitting between them. The CDR3 sequence is CASSSQPLPGAYEQYF. DNA of the CDR3: TGTGCCAGCAGCTCACAGCCTCTGCCAGGGGCCTACGAGCAGTACTTC.

A single count supports this clone. The gene calls are TRBV11-1 and TRBJ1-2; 8 positions agree with TRBD1. In germline, CDR1 is SGHAT, CDR2 FQDESV (reference sequence). The trim removed 5 bases at V and 4 bases at J, leaving 9 bases unmatched. The CDR3 runs to 15 residues. The CDR3 DNA reads TGTGCCAGCAGCCCCAGGGACAGGACGACCTATGGCTACACCTTC. This codes for CASSPRDRTTYGYTF.

The V call is TRBV5-5, the J call TRBJ2-5; 8 bases agree with TRBD1. The germline CDR1 and CDR2 sequences are SGHKS and YYEKEE (reference sequence). This CDR3 contains 16 residues. The trim removed 4 bases at V and 2 bases at J, leaving 10 bases unmatched. The CDR3 DNA reads TGTGCCAGCAGCAAAGGACAGGGCGGCGGTCAAGAGACCCAGTACTTC. Translated, it gives CASSKGQGGGQETQYF.

The V call is TRBV7-2, the J call TRBJ2-7; D perhaps matches TRBD1 (5 bases). Germline assignment: CDR1 SGHTA and CDR2 FQGNSA. The V and J ends lost 2 bases and 6 bases respectively, with 11 bases between them. The CDR3 is 13 amino acids. Written as DNA, the CDR3 is TGTGCCAGCAGCTTATATAGGGGTTCCGAGCAGTACTTC. Its translation is CASSLYRGSEQYF.

This clone was observed a handful of times. V and J are TRBV6-6 and TRBJ2-5; possibly TRBD2 for D (6 bases). This CDR3 contains 16 residues. Trimming cost V 6 bases and J 3 bases, with 20 bases left between them. CDR1 and CDR2 (germline): MNHNY, SVGAGI (reference sequence). The DNA for the CDR3 is TGTGCCAGCAGAACTATTGCGGGATTAAACGAAGAGACCCAGTACTTC. This gives the protein CASRTIAGLNEETQYF.